This paragraph reports one T cell receptor (beta chain). No antigen is known for it. This CDR3 spans 17 amino acids. V shed 0 bases and J 0 bases; nucleotides not matched to a gene: 6. Germline V CDR1 and CDR2: SGHRS, YFSETQ. These data originate in a study of T cell responses to AZD1222 COVID-19 vaccine. General observations from the study: Clonal diversity may have been underestimated in mostly white British donors. Spike was spanned by vaccine-associated CD4 TCRs, which were dominant at 160-218 and 743-854.

The table came from immunoSEQ multiplex PCR; TCRdb's copy has only in-frame clones and leaves some out. The table includes 150,000 to 200,000 clones, 87% detected once. The receptor comes from an adult in good health. The rearrangement links TRBV5-1 to TRBJ2-1, with 7 positions matching TRBD2. The sequencing here drew on peripheral blood, taken on day 0 of MenACWY control vaccination. In DNA, the CDR3 is TGCGCCAGCAGCTTGGATCGAGCGGGGAGCTCCTACAATGAGCAGTTCTTC. Protein product: CASSLDRAGSSYNEQFF.